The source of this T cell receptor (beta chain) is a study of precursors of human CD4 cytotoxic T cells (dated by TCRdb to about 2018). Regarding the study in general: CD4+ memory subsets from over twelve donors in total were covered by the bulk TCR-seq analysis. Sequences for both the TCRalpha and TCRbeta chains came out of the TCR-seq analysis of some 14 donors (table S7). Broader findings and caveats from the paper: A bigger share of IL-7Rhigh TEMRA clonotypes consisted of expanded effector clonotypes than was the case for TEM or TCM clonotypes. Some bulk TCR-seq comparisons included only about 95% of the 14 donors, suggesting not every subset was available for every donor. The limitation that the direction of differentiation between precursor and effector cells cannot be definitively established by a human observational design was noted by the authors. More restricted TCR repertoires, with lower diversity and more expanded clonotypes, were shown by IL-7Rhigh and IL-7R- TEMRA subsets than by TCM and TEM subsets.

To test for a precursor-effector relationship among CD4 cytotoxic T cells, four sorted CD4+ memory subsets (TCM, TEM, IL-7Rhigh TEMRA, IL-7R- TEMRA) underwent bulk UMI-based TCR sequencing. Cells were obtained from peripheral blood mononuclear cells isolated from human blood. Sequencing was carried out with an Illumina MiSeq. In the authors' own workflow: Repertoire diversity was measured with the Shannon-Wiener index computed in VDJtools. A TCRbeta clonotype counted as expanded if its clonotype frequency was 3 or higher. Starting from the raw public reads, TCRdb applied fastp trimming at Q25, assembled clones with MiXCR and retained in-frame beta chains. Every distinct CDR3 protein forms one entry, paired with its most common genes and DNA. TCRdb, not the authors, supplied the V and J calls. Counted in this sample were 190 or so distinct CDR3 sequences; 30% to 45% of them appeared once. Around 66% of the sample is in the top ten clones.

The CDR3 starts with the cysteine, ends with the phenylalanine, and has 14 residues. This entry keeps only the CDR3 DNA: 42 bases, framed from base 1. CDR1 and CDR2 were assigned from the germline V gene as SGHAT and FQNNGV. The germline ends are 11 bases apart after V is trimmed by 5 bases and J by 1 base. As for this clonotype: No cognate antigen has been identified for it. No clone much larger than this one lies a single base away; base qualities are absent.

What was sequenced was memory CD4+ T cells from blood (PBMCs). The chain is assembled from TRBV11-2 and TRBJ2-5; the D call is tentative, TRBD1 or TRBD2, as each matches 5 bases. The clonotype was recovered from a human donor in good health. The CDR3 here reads CASSRRGVQETQYF. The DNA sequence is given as TGTGCCAGCAGCCGCCGAGGGGTCCAAGAGACCCAGTACTTC.